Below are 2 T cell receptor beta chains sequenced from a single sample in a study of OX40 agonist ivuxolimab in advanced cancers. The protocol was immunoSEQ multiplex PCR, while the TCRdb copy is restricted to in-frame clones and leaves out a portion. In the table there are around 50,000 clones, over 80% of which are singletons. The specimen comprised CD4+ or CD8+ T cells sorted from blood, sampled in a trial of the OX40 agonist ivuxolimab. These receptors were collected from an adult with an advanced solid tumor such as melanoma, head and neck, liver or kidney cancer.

CDR3 residues: CASSLVQRNTGELFF. The DNA for the CDR3 is TGTGCCAGCAGCTTGGTACAGAGAAACACCGGGGAGCTGTTTTTT. This chain joins TRBV5-4 and TRBJ2-2; no definite D call. The CDR3 has 15 amino acids. V dropped 0 bases and J dropped 2 bases, with 8 bases sitting between them. The germline CDR1 and CDR2 sequences are SGHNT and YYREEE (reference sequence).

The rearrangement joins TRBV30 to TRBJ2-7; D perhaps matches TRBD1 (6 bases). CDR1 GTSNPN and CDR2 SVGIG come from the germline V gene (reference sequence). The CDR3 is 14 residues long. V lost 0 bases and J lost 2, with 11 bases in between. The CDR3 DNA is TGTGCCTGGAGTGTAGGGGGACGTACCTACGAGCAGTACTTC. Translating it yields CAWSVGGRTYEQYF.